The subject of this entry is one TCR beta chain. The antigen is not known. Profiled with immunoSEQ multiplex PCR; TCRdb holds only in-frame clones, not every one. The sample holds roughly 100,000 clones, about 93% seen once. This sample was taken from a study of siplizumab effects on memory and regulatory T cells. The study, taken as a whole, reports: An assignable phenotype, naive or memory, was missing from roughly 76-95% of proliferating CD4+ or CD8+ clones. Major contributors to the alloresponse seemed to be naive T cells, which also appeared more diverse than memory cells. Proliferating Tregs' suppressive function in siplizumab cultures went unconfirmed. Of the alloreactive clones, only a minor fraction mapped to unstimulated subsets.

Specimen: non-Treg CD4+ T cells sorted from blood. The source of this sequence is a human donor in good health.

CDR3 nucleotides: TGTGCCAGCAGCTCTAGCGGGACAGGGAGAAAAACTGAAGCTTTCTTT. Translating gives CASSSSGTGRKTEAFF. The V and J genes are TRBV7-9 and TRBJ1-1; 9 nucleotides match TRBD1. The germline V gene has CDR1 SEHNR and CDR2 FQNEAQ (reference sequence). CDR3 length: 16 residues. The junction had 11 bases not matched to a gene; V was cut back by 4 bases and J by 5 bases.